This is a list of T cell receptor beta chains from one sample in a study of somatic mutations in cytotoxic T cells in rheumatoid arthritis. Using immunoSEQ multiplex PCR, the repertoire was profiled, and TCRdb retains in-frame clones only, with some absent. Seen here are about 19,000 clones, 65% to 70% observed once, and the top ten hold 15% to 20%. Sample: CD8+ T cells sorted from blood. Receptor source: an adult with rheumatoid arthritis. Both conserved end residues are part of each CDR3. A D gene is named only where the DNA matches it firmly. Where a row states a size, it is once, few, many or the class of an expanded clone; other rows omit it.

D | size | V | CDR3
- | few | TRBV7-9 | CASSLGAGELFF
- | - | TRBV9 | CASSLGGSGANVLTF
TRBD1 | - | TRBV27 | CASSFLGQGVTNEKLFF
TRBD1 | - | TRBV12-5 | CASAQGAGELFF
- | - | TRBV9 | CASSVEPDLAYEQYF
- | - | TRBV5-4 | CASSSLGTDTQYF
TRBD1 | - | TRBV7-3 | CASSGGSRGHETQYF
TRBD1 | - | TRBV19 | CASSETGGPYNEQFF
- | - | TRBV5-8 | CASSLVALGEKLFF
- | - | TRBV5-1 | CASSFRRLDTQYF
TRBD1 | few | TRBV30 | CAWDRGSGANVLTF
TRBD1 | - | TRBV6-5 | CASSPGQGASSEQFF
- | - | TRBV5-4 | CASSLERLKQYF
- | few | TRBV25-1 | CASRGEGQNYGYTF
- | few | TRBV29-1 | CSVEDQYSTNYGYTF
TRBD1 | - | TRBV15 | CATWGQENYGYTF
- | - | TRBV16 | CASSQLAGGYYEQYF
- | - | TRBV20-1 | CSASQGFEAFF
TRBD2 | - | TRBV28 | CASRDYDVETQYF
- | - | TRBV7-6 | CASSPTGGSGNTIYF
TRBD1 | - | TRBV28 | CASSSGQGRNTIYF
TRBD1 | - | TRBV15 | CATSRDRENGEAFF
- | - | TRBV15 | CATSRRRGNQPQHF
- | - | TRBV7-2 | CASSLAPLTGSPLHF
- | few | TRBV2 | CASSGPGRPTYYEQYF
- | few | TRBV27 | CASSVGDSYEQYF
TRBD2 | - | TRBV19 | CASSIDGSGGSDTQYF
- | - | TRBV29-1 | CSVRDVPYGYTF
- | few | TRBV6-6 | CASSYNPSGGELFF
TRBD1 | large | TRBV7-9 | CASSPPGTGTDTQYF
- | - | TRBV10-3 | CAISEADRVYTF
- | - | TRBV4-3 | CASSQDGGPQYF
TRBD2 | - | TRBV9 | CASSVDGSGGDNEQFF
- | - | TRBV4-3 | CASSQDARLNEKLFF
TRBD1 | - | TRBV6-5 | CASSYYLGTGNGYTF
TRBD2 | - | TRBV4-1 | CASSQDLRGGNNEQFF
- | - | TRBV27 | CASPSYRVSQEKLFF
TRBD1 | - | TRBV4-1 | CASSQDMRGLGNSPLHF
TRBD1 | - | TRBV7-8 | CASSYLPDRGSQYF
- | once | TRBV30 | CAWTNTEAFF
- | - | TRBV9 | CASSEWGGETQYF
TRBD1 | few | TRBV28 | CASRDGTASPLYEQYF
- | - | TRBV27 | CASSLDSSTNEKLFF
- | few | TRBV5-1 | CASSLGASGNTIYF
TRBD1 | - | TRBV6-5 | CASSYSGDRLFF
- | - | TRBV27 | CASSLGARTGELFF
- | few | TRBV2 | CASSAQAYNEQFF
- | - | TRBV27 | CASSLSSGTGVGYGYTF
- | - | TRBV4-3 | CASSRTGRPEAFF
TRBD1 | few | TRBV7-8 | CASSLPTGTDQETQYF
- | - | TRBV28 | CASSLRQSSYEQYF
- | - | TRBV28 | CASSLLSRLYSNQPQHF
- | once | TRBV10-3 | CATEDGNSGNTIYF